The 10 T cell receptor beta chains below come from one sample, sequenced in a study of early T cells in non-severe SARS-CoV-2 infection. TCRdb re-derived calls from the 5' RACE reads in MiXCR, one entry per CDR3 protein. The data contain approximately 88,000 distinct CDR3 sequences, approximately 13% of them singletons. The specimen was whole blood. Every receptor here comes from an adult who was a healthcare worker with PCR-confirmed SARS-CoV-2 infection or an uninfected control (not recorded which).

This clonotype was found a few times. The rearrangement links TRBV29-1 to TRBJ1-1, with D possibly being TRBD1 (5 bases). Between the trimmed V and J ends, which lost 6 bases and 0 bases, there was a span of 14 bases. This CDR3 is built from 14 residues. The germline CDR1 and CDR2 sequences are SQVTM and ANQGSEA. The CDR3 DNA reads as TGCAGCGTAGGGGACGGCTTTATGAACACTGAAGCTTTCTTT. It codes for CSVGDGFMNTEAFF.

This clonotype was counted ten times or more. This chain links TRBV13 with TRBJ2-5; 7 positions match TRBD1. Germline CDR1 and CDR2: PRHDT and FYEKMQ (reference sequence). The ends lost 4 bases at V and 5 bases at J; junction bases unmatched: 4. The CDR3 contains 13 residues. The CDR3 DNA reads as TGTGCCAGCAGCTGGGACAGAGAGGAGACCCAGTACTTC. This encodes CASSWDREETQYF.

This clonotype was detected many times. The gene calls are TRBV18 and TRBJ1-2; D call uncertain. The V end was cut by 4 bases, the J end by 4 bases, with 19 bases between. The CDR3 is 16 amino acids. Germline V gene sequence: CDR1 KGHSH, CDR2 LQKENI. CDR3 loop: CASSLRWQATIYGYTF. DNA of the CDR3: TGTGCCAGCTCACTGAGGTGGCAGGCGACTATCTATGGCTACACCTTC.

The rearrangement joins TRBV18 to TRBJ2-7, with 8 bases lining up with TRBD2. Unmatched junction bases numbered 6, after V lost 6 bases and J lost 2 bases. From germline, CDR1 is KGHSH and CDR2 LQKENI. The CDR3 sequence is 14 residues long. The CDR3 region is CASSRPGGPYEQYF. CDR3 coding DNA: TGTGCCAGCTCGCGCCCGGGGGGGCCCTACGAGCAGTACTTC.

This clonotype was found a few times. The missing conserved phenylalanine or tryptophan at the end of this CDR3 makes a read error likely. This chain connects TRBV19 to TRBJ2-1; D not resolved. Germline V CDR1 and CDR2: LNHDA, SQIVND (reference sequence). V lost 0 bases to trimming and J lost 10 bases, with 10 bases between them. CDR3 length: 13 amino acids. The CDR3 nucleotides read TGTGCCAGTAGTATAGAACGCCCTCGGGAGCAGTTCTTG. Protein product: CASSIERPREQFL.

The rearrangement joins TRBV7-3 to TRBJ1-6; D not resolved. Germline V gene data show CDR1 as SGHTA and CDR2 as FQGTGA. This CDR3 is 13 amino acids long. Trimming stripped 5 bases from V and 7 bases from J, with 9 bases between. As DNA, the CDR3 is TGTGCCAGCAGCACCCGGGGAAATTCACCCCTCCACTTT. Translation: CASSTRGNSPLHF. The full variable domain, rest sourced from reference TRBV7-3 and TRBJ1-6, is GAGVSQTPSNKVTEKGKYVELRCDPISGHTALYWYRQSLGQGPEFLIYFQGTGAADDSGLPNDRFFAVRPEGSVSTLKIQRTERGDSAVYLCASSTRGNSPLHFGNGTRLTVT.

This clonotype was seen ten or more times. The chain links TRBV6-2 or TRBV6-3 to TRBJ1-1, with D perhaps TRBD1 (6 bases). CDR1 is MNHEY and CDR2 is SVGEGT in the germline V gene. V gave up 6 bases and J gave up 7 bases, with 24 bases separating them. The CDR3 runs 16 residues. CDR3 region: CASSRKQGPIPDEAFF. As DNA, the CDR3 is TGTGCCAGCAGCCGAAAGCAGGGGCCTATCCCCGATGAAGCTTTCTTT.

The sample holds many counts of this clonotype. V usage is TRBV2 and J usage is TRBJ1-4; D gene unclear. V dropped 6 bases and J dropped 0 bases, with 11 bases sitting between them. Germline assignment: CDR1 SNHLY and CDR2 FYNNEI. The CDR3 has 15 residues. For the CDR3, the DNA is TGTGCCAGCAGCCACCGGAGGTCAACTAATGAAAAACTGTTTTTT. Translated: CASSHRRSTNEKLFF.

This chain uses TRBV14 with TRBJ1-2; D perhaps matches TRBD1 (6 bases). The ends were cut back, 0 bases at V and 7 bases at J, with 9 bases in the middle. The CDR3 spans 13 residues. Germline CDR1 reads SGHDN; CDR2 reads FVKESK. The CDR3 loop is CASSQETGLGYTF. CDR3 sequence (DNA): TGTGCCAGCAGCCAAGAGACAGGCCTTGGCTACACCTTC.

On this clonotype: Possible read error: a much larger clone is one base away. V gene TRBV30 combines with J gene TRBJ1-1; 7 bases map to TRBD1. Germline V gene data show CDR1 as GTSNPN and CDR2 as SVGIG (reference sequence). The CDR3 length is 12 residues. The CDR3 DNA follows: TGTGTCTGGACAGGATTGAAGGCTGAAGCTTTCTTT. Translated, it gives CVWTGLKAEAFF.